Listed here are 2 T cell receptor beta chains from one sample, sequenced in a study of blood T cell repertoires in COVID-19. Clones were sequenced by immunoSEQ multiplex PCR, and TCRdb holds only the in-frame ones, with some missing. The sample consists of tens of thousands of clones, under 90% of them appearing once. The source material was peripheral blood. The receptor set was obtained from a human donor in a cohort sampled during active COVID-19.

The chain combines TRBV7-9 with TRBJ2-1; D possibly corresponds to TRBD2 (7 bases). Trimming removed 1 base at V and 5 bases at J, with 15 bases between. CDR1 and CDR2 from the germline V gene are SEHNR and FQNEAQ (reference sequence). The CDR3 totals 16 residues. The CDR3 bases are TGTGCCAGCAGCTTAGATCCCGGGGGGCCTAACAATGAGCAGTTCTTC. This sequence encodes CASSLDPGGPNNEQFF.

The chain carries TRBV9 and TRBJ2-1, with TRBD2 as a possible D gene (6 bases). Germline V gene sequence: CDR1 SGDLS, CDR2 YYNGEE. The CDR3 has 12 residues. V was cut by 2 bases and J by 9 bases, with 9 bases left in between. CDR3 coding DNA: TGTGCCAGCAGCGTCCGGGGGATTGAGCAGTTCTTC. Translated: CASSVRGIEQFF. The entire variable domain, with the rest obtained from reference TRBV9 and TRBJ2-1, is as follows: DSGVTQTPKHLITATGQRVTLRCSPRSGDLSVYWYQQSLDQGLQFLIQYYNGEERAKGNILERFSAQQFPDLHSELNLSSLELGDSALYFCASSVRGIEQFFGPGTRLTVL.